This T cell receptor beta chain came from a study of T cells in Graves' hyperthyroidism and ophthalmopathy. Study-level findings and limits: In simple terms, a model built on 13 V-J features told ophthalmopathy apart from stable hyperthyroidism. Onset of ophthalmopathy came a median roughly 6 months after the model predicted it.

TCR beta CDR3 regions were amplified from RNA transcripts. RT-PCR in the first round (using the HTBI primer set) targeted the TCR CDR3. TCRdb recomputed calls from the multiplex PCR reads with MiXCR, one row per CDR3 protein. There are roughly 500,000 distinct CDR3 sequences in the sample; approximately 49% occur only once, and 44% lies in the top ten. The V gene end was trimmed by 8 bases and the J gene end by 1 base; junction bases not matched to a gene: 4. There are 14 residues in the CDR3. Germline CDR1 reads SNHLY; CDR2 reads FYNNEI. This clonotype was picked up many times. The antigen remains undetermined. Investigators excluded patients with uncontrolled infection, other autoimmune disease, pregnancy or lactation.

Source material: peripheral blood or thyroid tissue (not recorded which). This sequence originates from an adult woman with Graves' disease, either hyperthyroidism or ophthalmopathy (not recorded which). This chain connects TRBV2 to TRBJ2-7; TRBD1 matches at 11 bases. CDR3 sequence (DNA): TGTGCCAGCCTCCGGGACAGGGGGTCCTACGAGCAGTACTTC. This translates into CASLRDRGSYEQYF.